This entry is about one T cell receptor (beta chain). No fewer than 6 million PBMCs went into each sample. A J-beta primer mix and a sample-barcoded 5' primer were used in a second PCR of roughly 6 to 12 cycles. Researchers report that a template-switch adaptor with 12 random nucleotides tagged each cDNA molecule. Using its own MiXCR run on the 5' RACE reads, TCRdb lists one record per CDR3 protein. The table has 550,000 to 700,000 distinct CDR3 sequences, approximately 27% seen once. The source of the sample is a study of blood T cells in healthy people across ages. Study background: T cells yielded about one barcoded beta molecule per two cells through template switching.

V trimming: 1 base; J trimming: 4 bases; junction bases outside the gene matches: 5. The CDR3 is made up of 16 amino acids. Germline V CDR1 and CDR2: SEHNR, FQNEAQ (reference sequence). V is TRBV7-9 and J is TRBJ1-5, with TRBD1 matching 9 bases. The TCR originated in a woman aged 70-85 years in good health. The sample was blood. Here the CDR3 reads CASSLEIGTGNQPQHF. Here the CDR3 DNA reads TGTGCCAGCAGCTTAGAGATTGGGACAGGGAATCAGCCCCAGCATTTT.